This TCR beta chain is drawn from a study of blood T cell repertoires in COVID-19. Study-wide context: There were acute and convalescent COVID-19 samples, and they came from the United States, Italy and Spain.

Some clones are missing from TCRdb's copy, which holds only in-frame ones; the method was immunoSEQ multiplex PCR. The sample shows about 400,000 clones, about 90% of them seen only once. The clonotype was recovered from a woman in her 30s who had recovered from COVID-19. The specimen sequenced was PBMCs or T cells enriched from blood (not recorded which).

The DNA of the CDR3 is TGTGCCAGCTCAGTCAATCAGGGGTCTGATCAGCCCCAGCATTTT. This sequence encodes CASSVNQGSDQPQHF. The chain recombines TRBV18 with TRBJ1-5; D may be TRBD1 (6 bases). Germline CDR1 is KGHSH and CDR2 is LQKENI. The CDR3 extends over 15 amino acids. V lost 5 bases and J lost 5, with 16 bases in between.